Below, 32 T cell receptor beta chains from the same sample are listed, as sequenced in a study of tumor-infiltrating lymphocytes in primary liver carcinoma. It was from 20-30 mg of unsorted bulk tissue that RNA and DNA were co-extracted. Total RNA amounting to 500 ng was the source from which TCR beta cDNA was made with a constant-region primer. A slightly modified ARM-PCR protocol with three nested multiplex PCR rounds produced these TCR beta libraries. Running around 9 cycles apiece, the first two PCR rounds relied on TRBV1-TRBV30 forward primers together with a C-beta reverse primer. Each CDR3 protein gets one entry after TCRdb re-called the multiplex PCR reads with MiXCR. This sample has more than 30,000 distinct CDR3 sequences, with roughly four fifths found just once. Input material: liver tumor tissue from sampling region 5. Subset meaning: tumor region T5, tumor centre. Receptors were obtained from a middle-aged man with primary liver carcinoma and hepatitis B virus infection.

To note about this clonotype: The conserved phenylalanine or tryptophan is not found at the CDR3 terminus, so this likely reflects a read error. This rearrangement joins TRBV4-3 to TRBJ1-6, with a possible D match to TRBD1 (6 bases). V lost 4 bases and J lost 8, with 12 bases in between. Germline loops: CDR1 LGHNA, CDR2 YSLEER. The CDR3 has 14 amino acids. CDR3 amino acids: CASSLERGDSPLHM. In DNA, the CDR3 is TGCGCCAGCAGCCTGGAGAGGGGGGATTCACCCCTCCACATG.

This clonotype was detected a few times. Possible read error: a much larger clone is one base away. The chain recombines TRBV7-3 with TRBJ2-1, with 7 bases aligning to TRBD2. Germline CDR1 reads SGHTA; CDR2 reads FQGTGA. V lost 6 bases to trimming and J lost 4 bases; unmatched junction nucleotides: 9. The CDR3 is 15 residues long. Here the CDR3 DNA reads TGTGCCAGCAGTGAGGGGAAGGGAGGGTACAATGAGCAGTTCTTC. Translated: CASSEGKGGYNEQFF. Variable domain in full (rest from reference TRBV7-3 and TRBJ2-1): GAGVSQTPSNKVTEKGKYVELRCDPISGHTALYWYRQSLGQGPEFLIYFQGTGAADDSGLPNDRFFAVRPEGSVSTLKIQRTERGDSAVYLCASSEGKGGYNEQFFGPGTRLTVL.

Of note for this clonotype: One junction end does not reproduce the germline sequence, and a read error may be involved. The CDR3 region is CSSPSGTGYIEQYF. CDR3 nucleotide sequence: TGTTCCAGCCCCTCCGGGACGGGGTATATCGAGCAGTACTTC. The rearrangement links TRBV6-5 to TRBJ2-7; D possibly uses TRBD1 or TRBD2 (5 bases each). Germline-derived CDR1 and CDR2 are MNHEY and SVGAGI. This CDR3 region has 14 residues.

About this clonotype: A junction boundary mismatches the germline segment, possibly from a read error. The chain employs TRBV11-2 and TRBJ2-3, with D hard to call. CDR3 length: 12 residues. Per germline, CDR1 SGHAT and CDR2 FQNNGV. CDR3 bases: TGCACCAGCAGTGCCAGCACAGATACGCAGTATTTT. Translation gives CTSSASTDTQYF.

The chain combines TRBV28 with TRBJ2-7; 15 positions agree with TRBD2. Germline lookup yields CDR1 MDHEN and CDR2 SYDVKM. V lost 3 bases and J lost 0; bases outside the gene matches: 9. This CDR3 has 19 residues. The CDR3 DNA sequence: TGTGCCAGCAGTTTTTTCGGACTAGCGGGAGGGTGTATCTCCTACGAGCAGTACTTC. Translation: CASSFFGLAGGCISYEQYF.

The chain has TRBV5-4 and TRBJ2-3, with 15 bases aligning to TRBD2. The CDR3 runs 18 residues. Trimming took 4 bases from V and 3 from J; bases not matched to a gene: 9. Germline CDR1 and CDR2: SGHNT and YYREEE (reference sequence). The CDR3 reads CASSGLAGGPTGTDTQYF. CDR3 coding DNA: TGTGCCAGCAGCGGACTAGCGGGAGGGCCTACAGGTACAGATACGCAGTATTTT.

This clonotype was seen repeatedly, ten times or more. The rearrangement uses TRBV24-1 and TRBJ2-3, with D unclear. The CDR3 totals 16 residues. V was trimmed by 1 base and J by 2 bases, leaving 12 bases between them. The germline V gene has CDR1 KGHDR and CDR2 SFDVKD. CDR3 in DNA: TGTGCCACCAGTGATTTAGGAACCGATCTCACAGATACGCAGTATTTT. It encodes CATSDLGTDLTDTQYF.

Note on this clonotype: Germline is not matched at one junction end, which may reflect a read error. The rearrangement joins TRBV5-1 to TRBJ2-4, with 8 bases fitting TRBD1. CDR1 SGHRS and CDR2 YFSETQ come from the germline V gene. The CDR3 length is 14 residues. DNA of the CDR3: TGCGCCAGCAGCTTGGGACAGGGGTCGAAGATTCAATACTTC. It specifies CASSLGQGSKIQYF.

A note on this clonotype: Here the CDR3 omits its conserved ending phenylalanine or tryptophan, so a read error is the likely source. The chain is built from TRBV11-2 and TRBJ2-3, with D possibly TRBD1 on 5 matching bases. V was trimmed by 5 bases and J by 11 bases, leaving 14 bases between them. Germline CDR1 SGHAT, CDR2 FQNNGV. The CDR3 spans 12 residues. CDR3 nucleotides: TGTGCCAGCAGCCTAGGAACAGGTATGCAGTATTTA. It translates to CASSLGTGMQYL.

Worth noting for this clonotype: A read error may be the cause here, since a much bigger clone is one base away. V is TRBV6-6 and J is TRBJ1-1; D gene ambiguous. The CDR3 extends over 15 amino acids. Looked up from germline, CDR1 is MNHNY and CDR2 is SVGAGI (reference sequence). V was trimmed by 6 bases and J by 2 bases, leaving 16 bases between them. This chain's CDR3 is CASRTWTHSNTEAFF. In DNA, the CDR3 is TGTGCCAGCAGAACTTGGACGCACAGTAACACTGAAGCTTTCTTT.

This clonotype was recorded only once. Likely a read error: the CDR3 ends without its conserved phenylalanine or tryptophan. The chain joins TRBV11-2 to TRBJ1-1; D remains ambiguous. This CDR3 is built from 12 residues. Germline V gene sequence: CDR1 SGHAT, CDR2 FQNNGV. CDR3 in amino acids: CASSRRIFEAFY. For the CDR3, the DNA is TGTGCTAGCAGCCGGCGGATCTTCGAAGCTTTCTAT.

With regard to this clonotype: This CDR3 is missing its conserved last phenylalanine or tryptophan, likely due to a read error. The chain carries TRBV6-2 or TRBV6-3 and TRBJ1-2; the D gene is possibly TRBD1 (5 bases). V was clipped by 2 bases and J by 4 bases, with 20 bases between them. The germline V gene has CDR1 MNHEY and CDR2 SVGEGT. The CDR3 is made up of 17 amino acids. CDR3 DNA sequence: TGTGCCAGCAGTTACGGAGCGGGACTGACAGCTCTCTATGGCTACACCTCC. Protein: CASSYGAGLTALYGYTS.

In its sample, this clonotype ranks as medium-sized. The V and J genes are TRBV29-1 and TRBJ2-2; 8 bases fit TRBD2. V trimming: 5 bases; J trimming: 2 bases; junction bases outside the gene matches: 4. The CDR3 covers 14 residues. Germline lookup yields CDR1 SQVTM and CDR2 ANQGSEA. CDR3 sequence: CSVTLAANTGELFF. CDR3 coding DNA: TGCAGCGTTACACTAGCGGCTAACACCGGGGAGCTGTTTTTT.

The gene calls are TRBV29-1 and TRBJ2-2, with 7 bases identical to TRBD1. J was trimmed by 0 bases and V by 6 bases; bases with no gene match: 13. The CDR3 sequence is 17 residues long. CDR1 SQVTM and CDR2 ANQGSEA come from the germline V gene. CDR3 residues: CSVTMGTGQSNTGELFF. The CDR3 DNA reads as TGCAGCGTCACAATGGGCACGGGACAGTCGAACACCGGGGAGCTGTTTTTT.

Details on this clonotype: The CDR3 ends on some other residue instead of the conserved phenylalanine or tryptophan, so this is likely a read error. It is unclear where the CDR3 begins or ends on the DNA, so no DNA is shown, and the CDR3 is as TCRdb lists it. The chain employs TRBV6-5 and TRBJ1-2; the table's D call of TRBD1 was not tested on the DNA. The CDR3 has 13 residues if both end residues are counted. Germline V gene sequence: CDR1 MNHEY, CDR2 SVGAGI. The CDR3: CASTPHSNYGYIV.

This clonotype has just one count. Likely a read error: the CDR3 ends without its conserved phenylalanine or tryptophan. Because the CDR3's place on the DNA is in doubt, the DNA is left out and the CDR3 is given as listed by TCRdb. The chain combines TRBV10-3 with TRBJ2-7; the D call of TRBD2 is as the table states it, not checked on the DNA. The CDR3 is 16 residues long, ends included. The germline V gene encodes CDR1 ENHRY and CDR2 SYGVKD. The CDR3: CAISERLADRRNEQCL.

The chain employs TRBV29-1 and TRBJ2-7, with D hard to call. Trimming removed 5 bases at V and 3 bases at J, with 11 bases between. CDR3 length equals 12 residues. The germline CDR1 and CDR2 sequences are SQVTM and ANQGSEA. The CDR3 nucleotides read TGCAGCGTTCGTACACCGAGCTACGAGCAGTACTTC. This codes for CSVRTPSYEQYF.

This clonotype was counted many times. The rearrangement uses TRBV5-6 and TRBJ2-7; 7 bases map to TRBD1. This CDR3 comprises 14 residues. The V gene end was trimmed by 4 bases and the J gene end by 5 bases; junction bases not matched to a gene: 9. Germline CDR1 SGHDT, CDR2 YYEEEE. CDR3 DNA sequence: TGTGCCAGCAGCCTCCGGGACAGCCTACACGAGCAGTACTTC. Translated, it gives CASSLRDSLHEQYF.

About this clonotype: Mismatch with germline at one junction end may stem from a read error. This sequence joins TRBV6-6 and TRBJ1-6; unclear D gene. Per the germline V gene, CDR1 is MNHNY and CDR2 is SVGAGI (reference sequence). This CDR3 comprises 14 residues. The CDR3 DNA reads as TGTGCGAGCAGTTATCGGAACCGGTATCCACCCCTCCACTTT. It encodes CASSYRNRYPPLHF.

Note on this clonotype: This CDR3 is missing its conserved last phenylalanine or tryptophan, likely due to a read error. This chain uses TRBV12-3 or TRBV12-4 with TRBJ2-1; unclear D gene. With 1 base removed from V and 1 base from J, the gap between germline ends came to 11 bases. The CDR3 totals 16 residues. In nucleotides, the CDR3 is TGTGCCAGCAGTTTAGTGGCGGCTAGTTCCTACAATGAGCAGTTCTAC. It yields the protein CASSLVAASSYNEQFY.

The chain carries TRBV11-3 and TRBJ2-1; 9 bases are a match to TRBD1. This CDR3 contains 14 residues. The V and J ends lost 6 bases and 7 bases, in that order; junction bases with no gene match: 7. Germline V gene sequence: CDR1 SGHNT, CDR2 YENEEA. Here the CDR3 reads CASSPGQGLNEQFF. The CDR3 DNA follows: TGTGCCAGCAGTCCGGGACAGGGTTTAAATGAGCAGTTCTTC.

The chain employs TRBV4-2 and TRBJ2-7; TRBD2 aligns across 12 bases. CDR1 is LGHNA and CDR2 is YNFKEQ in the germline V gene. The CDR3 covers 18 residues. For the CDR3, the DNA is TGTGCGATCAGCCAATACGGACTAGCGGGAATCGGGTCTTACGAGCAGTACTTC. Protein: CAISQYGLAGIGSYEQYF.

The genes are TRBV6-2 or TRBV6-3 and TRBJ2-7; TRBD2 is a possible D gene (6 bases). Per the germline V gene, CDR1 is MNHEY and CDR2 is SVGEGT. This CDR3 is 14 amino acids long. V was shortened by 10 bases and J by 4 bases, with 20 bases between the two germline ends. CDR3 region: CANRRLTGAYEQYF. The CDR3 DNA follows: TGTGCCAACAGGAGATTAACGGGAGCTTACGAGCAGTACTTC.

Comment on this clonotype: The junction and the germline gene differ at one end; a read error may be behind it. CDR3 coding DNA: TGTGCCAGCAGCCAAGCTAGCGATCAGCAATACGAGCGGTACTTC. Translation: CASSQASDQQYERYF. The chain uses TRBV4-2 and TRBJ2-7; the D gene is possibly TRBD2 (6 bases). The CDR3 is made up of 15 amino acids. Looked up from germline, CDR1 is LGHNA and CDR2 is YNFKEQ.

In regard to this clonotype: An end of the junction does not agree with germline; a read error may underlie this. The rearrangement links TRBV5-5 to TRBJ2-3; TRBD2 is a possible D gene (6 bases). From germline, CDR1 is SGHKS and CDR2 YYEKEE (reference sequence). This CDR3 contains 14 residues. In nucleotides, the CDR3 is TGTGCCAGTAGCTTGGGGACTTACACAGATAAGCAGTATTTT. Its translation is CASSLGTYTDKQYF.

This clonotype was detected many times. This sequence joins TRBV30 and TRBJ1-6; D unclear. The germline V gene has CDR1 GTSNPN and CDR2 SVGIG (reference sequence). CDR3 length equals 15 residues. V was cut by 3 bases and J by 10 bases, with 19 bases left in between. In nucleotides, the CDR3 is TGTGCCTGGAGCCAGAACGGACCTATGGTGTCACCCCTCCACTTT. Protein sequence: CAWSQNGPMVSPLHF.

This clonotype has only one observation. Here the CDR3 omits its conserved ending phenylalanine or tryptophan, so a read error is the likely source. The chain carries TRBV4-1 and TRBJ1-6; 9 positions agree with TRBD1. The CDR3 sequence is 16 residues long. Germline-derived CDR1 and CDR2 are MGHRA and YSYEKL. The CDR3 region has the DNA TGCGCCAGCAGCCACCACATACAGGGGGCGGATTCACTCCTCCACTTA. Amino acids: CASSHHIQGADSLLHL.

On this clonotype: A junction end diverges from the germline sequence, so it may reflect a read error. This rearrangement joins TRBV29-1 to TRBJ2-4; possibly TRBD2 for D (5 bases). The germline CDR1 and CDR2 sequences are SQVTM and ANQGSEA. The CDR3 runs to 14 residues. For the CDR3, the DNA is TGTAGCGTTGTTTTCTCGTGGTTCCAAAACATTCAGTACTTC. Its translation: CSVVFSWFQNIQYF.

Comment on this clonotype: Mismatch with germline at one junction end may stem from a read error. CDR3 in amino acids: CASCLPYQGSKTNEQSF. The DNA of the CDR3 is TGCGCCAGCTGCTTACCATATCAGGGGTCTAAAACAAATGAGCAGTCCTTC. The chain combines TRBV7-9 with TRBJ2-1; weak D call: TRBD1 (6 bases). The CDR3 spans 17 residues. The germline V gene has CDR1 SEHNR and CDR2 FQNEAQ (reference sequence).

In its sample, this clonotype was seen a few times. This chain joins TRBV28 and TRBJ1-4; D gene uncertain. Looked up from germline, CDR1 is MDHEN and CDR2 is SYDVKM. The CDR3 totals 15 residues. Trimming removed 1 base from V and 3 bases from J, with 9 bases in between. The CDR3 region is CASSLSEAANEKLFF. CDR3 DNA: TGTGCCAGCAGTTTATCCGAGGCAGCTAATGAAAAACTGTTTTTT.

To note about this clonotype: Because the CDR3 is missing its conserved closing phenylalanine or tryptophan, this is likely a read error. This rearrangement joins TRBV5-5 to TRBJ2-2, with D possibly being TRBD1 (5 bases). With 4 bases removed from V and 4 bases from J, the gap between germline ends came to 8 bases. Germline values: CDR1 SGHKS, CDR2 YYEKEE (reference sequence). The length of the CDR3 is 13 residues. CDR3 protein: CASSLTVTGELFL. The CDR3 nucleotides are TGTGCCAGCAGCCTGACAGTCACCGGGGAGCTGTTTCTT.

Points on this clonotype: No conserved phenylalanine or tryptophan ends this CDR3, so it is likely a read error. V and J are TRBV4-1 and TRBJ1-2; D possibly corresponds to TRBD1 (5 bases). The CDR3 loop spans 14 amino acids. Per germline, CDR1 MGHRA and CDR2 YSYEKL. CDR3: CAGSQGERNYGYTS. CDR3 DNA: TGCGCCGGCAGCCAAGGGGAGAGGAACTATGGCTACACCTCC.